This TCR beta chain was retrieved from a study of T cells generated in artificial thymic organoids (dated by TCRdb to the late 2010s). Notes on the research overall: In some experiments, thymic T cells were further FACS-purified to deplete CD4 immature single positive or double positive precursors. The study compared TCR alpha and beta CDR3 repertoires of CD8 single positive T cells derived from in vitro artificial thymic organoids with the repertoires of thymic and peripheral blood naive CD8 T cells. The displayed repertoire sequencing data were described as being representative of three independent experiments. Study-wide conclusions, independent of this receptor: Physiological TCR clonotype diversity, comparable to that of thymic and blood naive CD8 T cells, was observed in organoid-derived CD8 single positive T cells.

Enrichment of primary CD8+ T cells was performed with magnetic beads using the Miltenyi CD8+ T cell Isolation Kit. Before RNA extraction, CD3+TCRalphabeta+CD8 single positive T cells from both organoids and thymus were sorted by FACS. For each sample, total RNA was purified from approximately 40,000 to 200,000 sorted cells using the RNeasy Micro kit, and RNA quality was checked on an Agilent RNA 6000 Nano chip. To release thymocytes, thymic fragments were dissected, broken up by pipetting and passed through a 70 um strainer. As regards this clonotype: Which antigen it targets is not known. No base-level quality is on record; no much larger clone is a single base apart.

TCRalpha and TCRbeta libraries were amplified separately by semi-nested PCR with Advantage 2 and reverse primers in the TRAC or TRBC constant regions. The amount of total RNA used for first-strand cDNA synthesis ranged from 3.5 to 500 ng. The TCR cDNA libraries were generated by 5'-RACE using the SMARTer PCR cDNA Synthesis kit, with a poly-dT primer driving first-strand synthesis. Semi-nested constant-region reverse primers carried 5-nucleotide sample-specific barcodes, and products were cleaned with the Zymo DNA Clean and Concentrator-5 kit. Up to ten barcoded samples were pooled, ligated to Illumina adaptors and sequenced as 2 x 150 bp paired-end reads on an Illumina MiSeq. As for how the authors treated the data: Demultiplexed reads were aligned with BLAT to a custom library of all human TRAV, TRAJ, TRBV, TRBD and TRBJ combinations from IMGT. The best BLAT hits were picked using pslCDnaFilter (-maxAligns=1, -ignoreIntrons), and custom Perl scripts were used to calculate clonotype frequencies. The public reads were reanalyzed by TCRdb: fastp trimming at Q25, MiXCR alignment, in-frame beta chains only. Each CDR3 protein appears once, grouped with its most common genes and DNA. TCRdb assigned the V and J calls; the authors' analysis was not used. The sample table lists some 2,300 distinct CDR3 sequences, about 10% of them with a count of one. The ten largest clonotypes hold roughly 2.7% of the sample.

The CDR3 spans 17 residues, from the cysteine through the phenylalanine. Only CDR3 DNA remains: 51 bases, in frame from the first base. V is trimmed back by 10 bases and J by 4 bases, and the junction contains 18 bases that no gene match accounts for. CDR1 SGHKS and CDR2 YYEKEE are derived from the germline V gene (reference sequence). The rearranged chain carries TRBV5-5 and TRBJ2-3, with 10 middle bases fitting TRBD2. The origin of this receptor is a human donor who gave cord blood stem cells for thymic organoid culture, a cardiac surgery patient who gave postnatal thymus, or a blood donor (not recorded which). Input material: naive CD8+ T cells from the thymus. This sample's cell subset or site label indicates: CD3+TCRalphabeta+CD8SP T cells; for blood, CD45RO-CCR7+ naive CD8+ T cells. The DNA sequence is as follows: TGTGCCGGCGACCTACGGGGGACTAGCGTGAGCGCAGATACGCAGTATTTT. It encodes CAGDLRGTSVSADTQYF.